These 25 T cell receptor beta chains originate from one sample sequenced in a study of cytomegalovirus exposure and HLA in healthy donors. Primers included in the PCR were 60 Vbeta and 13 Jbeta primers. Profiling relied on immunoSEQ multiplex PCR, and the TCRdb table lists in-frame clones only, not all of them. The sample records about 140,000 clones, 60% to 80% being singletons. The material sequenced was PBMCs. These receptors came from a woman between 40 and 50 years old in good health and CMV-seronegative.

The DNA for the CDR3 is TGCGCCAGCACCTCCACAGGGGATGGTGAAGCTTTCTTT. Translating it yields CASTSTGDGEAFF. The chain combines TRBV10-2 with TRBJ1-1; 7 bases agree with TRBD1. V was pared by 7 bases and J by 7 bases, with 9 bases of the junction left unmatched. The CDR3 spans 13 residues. Germline V lookup: CDR1 WSHSY, CDR2 SAAADI.

The genes are TRBV7-2 and TRBJ2-2, with D possibly TRBD1 on 6 matching bases. The CDR3 extends over 13 amino acids. Germline CDR1 SGHTA, CDR2 FQGNSA. V was shortened by 4 bases and J by 7 bases, with 10 bases between the two germline ends. The CDR3 here is CASSSVQGGELFF. In nucleotides, the CDR3 is TGTGCCAGCAGCTCCGTACAGGGCGGGGAGCTGTTTTTT.

Worth noting for this clone: The junction departs from the called germline gene at one end, perhaps through a read error. This specimen includes other DNA sequences encoding the same CDR3. The rearrangement joins TRBV7-8 to TRBJ1-2; no firm D call. Germline lookup yields CDR1 SGHVS and CDR2 FQNEAQ. The CDR3 consists of 16 residues. For the CDR3, the DNA is TGTGCCAGCAGCCTAGCGCTGGGAGAAAGAGTGGATGGCTACACCTTC. Translating it yields CASSLALGERVDGYTF.

This clone turned up a few times. The V call is TRBV13, the J call TRBJ2-7, with 10 bases aligning to TRBD2. Per the germline V gene, CDR1 is PRHDT and CDR2 is FYEKMQ (reference sequence). The CDR3 covers 14 residues. Trimming at V came to 6 bases and at J to 7 bases, leaving 9 bases not matched to a gene. CDR3 in amino acids: CASRRSGRAREQYF. CDR3 DNA: TGTGCCAGCAGAAGGAGCGGGAGGGCACGGGAGCAGTACTTC.

J is TRBJ2-7 and V is TRBV4-1; TRBD2 matches 8 bases. CDR1 and CDR2 (germline): MGHRA, YSYEKL. V shed 6 bases and J 7 bases; nucleotides not matched to a gene: 14. The CDR3 sequence is 15 residues long. This CDR3 reads CASSPPGGPRGEQYF. In nucleotides, the CDR3 is TGCGCCAGCAGTCCCCCGGGGGGGCCCCGGGGTGAGCAGTACTTC.

The CDR3 loop is CASSLAPFWASSTDTQYF. In DNA, the CDR3 is TGTGCCAGCAGCTTAGCCCCGTTCTGGGCGTCTAGCACAGATACGCAGTATTTT. The J gene is TRBJ2-3, the V gene TRBV7-8; no reliable D call. The V end lost 0 bases, the J end lost 0 bases, and 16 bases lay between the germline ends. CDR3 length equals 18 residues. Germline V gene data show CDR1 as SGHVS and CDR2 as FQNEAQ. Full variable domain (outside the CDR3, taken from reference TRBV7-8 and TRBJ2-3): GAGVSQSPRYKVAKRGQDVALRCDPISGHVSLFWYQQALGQGPEFLTYFQNEAQLDKSGLPSDRFFAERPEGSVSTLKIQRTQQEDSAVYLCASSLAPFWASSTDTQYFGPGTRLTVL.

The rearrangement joins TRBV11-3 to TRBJ1-2; D is perhaps TRBD1 (6 bases). Per germline, CDR1 SGHNT and CDR2 YENEEA. V lost 9 bases to trimming and J lost 8 bases, with 19 bases between them. The CDR3 covers 13 residues. The DNA for the CDR3 is TGTGCCAGGGGGCCGGGACAACTTTGCGGCTACACCTTC. It codes for CARGPGQLCGYTF. The full variable domain, with the rest looked up from reference TRBV11-3 and TRBJ1-2, is EAGVVQSPRYKIIEKKQPVAFWCNPISGHNTLYWYLQNLGQGPELLIRYENEEAVDDSQLPKDRFSAERLKGVDSTLKIQPAELGDSAVYLCARGPGQLCGYTFGSGTRLTVV.

The J gene is TRBJ2-5, the V gene TRBV28; a weak D match, TRBD2 (7 bases). The CDR3 extends over 13 amino acids. Trimming shortened V by 6 bases and J by 5 bases, and 13 bases separated the two germline ends. Germline CDR1 MDHEN, CDR2 SYDVKM. Written as DNA, the CDR3 is TGTGCCAGCAGGGGGCGGGGGCGGGAGACCCAGTACTTC. Protein sequence: CASRGRGRETQYF.

DNA for the CDR3: TGTGCCAGCAGCCACTTAGACGGACTAGGCATCGAATACGAGCAGTACTTC. Residues: CASSHLDGLGIEYEQYF. The chain couples TRBV14 to TRBJ2-7, with 7 bases lining up with TRBD2. CDR3 size: 17 residues. Losses at the gene ends were 3 bases for V and 4 bases for J; bases not matched to a gene: 15. Germline CDR1 is SGHDN and CDR2 is FVKESK.

The rearrangement joins TRBV7-2 to TRBJ2-7; 7 bases line up with TRBD2. This CDR3 has 14 amino acids. Germline V CDR1 and CDR2: SGHTA, FQGNSA. After removal of 6 bases from V and 4 bases from J, the junction contained 9 bases not matched to a gene. CDR3 DNA sequence: TGTGCCAGCAGGTGGGGGGGAGACTCTTACGAGCAGTACTTC. It translates to CASRWGGDSYEQYF.

The genes are TRBV7-2 and TRBJ2-1, with 9 bases matching TRBD1. Germline values: CDR1 SGHTA, CDR2 FQGNSA. Germline trimming cut 4 bases from V and 10 bases from J; bases unmatched to any gene: 8. There are 14 residues in the CDR3. The CDR3 loop is CASSSGITGGEQFF. CDR3 sequence (DNA): TGTGCCAGCAGCTCTGGGATAACAGGGGGCGAGCAGTTCTTC.

This clone appeared once. V is TRBV28 and J is TRBJ1-6; perhaps TRBD1 as D (6 bases). The length of the CDR3 is 12 residues. The V and J ends lost 11 bases and 7 bases respectively, with 12 bases between them. CDR1 and CDR2 (germline): MDHEN, SYDVKM. Here the CDR3 DNA reads TGTGCCGCGAAGGGGGAAAATTCACCCCTCCACTTT. Protein: CAAKGENSPLHF.

This clone was observed a few times. The chain joins TRBV5-1 to TRBJ1-1; 9 bases align to TRBD1. The ends lost 2 bases at V and 3 bases at J; junction bases unmatched: 8. This CDR3 has 16 residues. From germline, CDR1 is SGHRS and CDR2 YFSETQ. Written as DNA, the CDR3 is TGCGCCAGCAGCTTCACAGGGGGCGCGAGTTACACTGAAGCTTTCTTT. Amino acid sequence: CASSFTGGASYTEAFF.

The chain links TRBV5-1 to TRBJ2-3, with D perhaps matching TRBD1 (5 bases). The ends were cut back, 0 bases at V and 5 bases at J, with 10 bases in the middle. The CDR3 totals 14 residues. Germline V gene lookup returns CDR1 SGHRS and CDR2 YFSETQ. CDR3 sequence (DNA): TGCGCCAGCAGCTTGGATTCGACAGAAGATACGCAGTATTTT. It specifies CASSLDSTEDTQYF.

The chain joins TRBV11-2 to TRBJ2-1, with 7 bases matching TRBD2. The trim removed 6 bases at V and 12 bases at J, leaving 8 bases unmatched. Germline CDR1 SGHAT, CDR2 FQNNGV. CDR3 length: 12 amino acids. The CDR3 here is CASSPAGVLQFF. The CDR3 DNA reads TGTGCCAGCAGTCCGGCGGGGGTTCTGCAGTTCTTC.

The CDR3 DNA follows: TGTGCCAGCAGCTTGGGGGGGGCCGGAGAGACCCAGTACTTC. Encoded protein: CASSLGGAGETQYF. The rearrangement uses TRBV7-9 and TRBJ2-5, with a possible D match to TRBD2 (7 bases). Germline V gene lookup returns CDR1 SEHNR and CDR2 FQNEAQ (reference sequence). This CDR3 has 14 residues. Trimming stripped 3 bases from V and 4 bases from J, with 12 bases between.

The CDR3 sequence: CASSQEDPGTSGGENEQFF. The CDR3 DNA is TGCGCCAGCAGCCAAGAAGACCCCGGGACTAGCGGGGGGGAAAATGAGCAGTTCTTC. The V call is TRBV4-3, the J call TRBJ2-1, with 16 bases that match TRBD2. The CDR3 runs to 19 residues. The V gene's germline CDR1 is LGHNA and CDR2 YSLEER. V was clipped by 0 bases and J by 7 bases; unmatched bases: 9.

The chain combines TRBV27 with TRBJ2-2; 8 positions agree with TRBD1. Germline-derived CDR1 and CDR2 are MNHEY and SMNVEV (reference sequence). V shed 8 bases, J shed 3 bases, and the junction held 5 bases outside the gene matches. The CDR3 contains 14 residues. The CDR3: CASGNRGDTGELFF. The CDR3, as DNA: TGTGCCAGCGGTAACAGGGGGGACACCGGGGAGCTGTTTTTT.

V and J are TRBV4-3 and TRBJ1-2; weak D call: TRBD1 (5 bases). The germline gives CDR1 LGHNA, CDR2 YSLEER. The V gene lost 1 base and the J gene lost 3 bases, with 12 bases spanning the gap. There are 15 residues in the CDR3. The CDR3 nucleotides are TGCGCCAGCAGCCAAGTCCACCGGGACTACTATGGCTACACCTTC. As protein: CASSQVHRDYYGYTF.

The chain joins TRBV9 to TRBJ1-5; D unclear. Germline CDR1 SGDLS, CDR2 YYNGEE. The CDR3 length is 14 residues. V was shortened by 0 bases and J by 1 base, with 5 bases between the two germline ends. CDR3 in amino acids: CASSVGASNQPQHF. The CDR3 DNA is TGTGCCAGCAGCGTAGGGGCAAGCAATCAGCCCCAGCATTTT.

This clone appeared a single time. This chain uses TRBV30 with TRBJ2-5; 8 positions match TRBD2. Looked up from germline, CDR1 is GTSNPN and CDR2 is SVGIG (reference sequence). This CDR3 spans 14 amino acids. The V segment lost 3 bases and the J segment 6 bases; nucleotides outside the gene matches: 9. This chain's CDR3 is CAWRQAGAQQTQYF. The CDR3 DNA follows: TGTGCCTGGAGGCAAGCGGGGGCACAACAGACCCAGTACTTC. The whole variable domain, filled in from reference TRBV30 and TRBJ2-5, reads SQTIHQWPATLVQPVGSPLSLECTVEGTSNPNLYWYRQAAGRGLQLLFYSVGIGQISSEVPQNLSASRPQDRQFILSSKKLLLSDSGFYLCAWRQAGAQQTQYFGPGTRLLVL.

This clone has only a few counts. V gene TRBV4-3 combines with J gene TRBJ1-5, with a weak D call TRBD1 (5 bases). The V gene's germline CDR1 is LGHNA and CDR2 YSLEER. V lost 0 bases and J lost 5, with 8 bases in between. The CDR3 contains 14 residues. This CDR3 reads CASSQDSTDQPQHF. The DNA for the CDR3 is TGCGCCAGCAGCCAAGACTCGACAGATCAGCCCCAGCATTTT.

Of note for this clone: At one end, the junction sequence differs from germline, possibly due to a read error. The rearrangement links TRBV7-9 to TRBJ1-2, with TRBD1 as a possible D gene (5 bases). The CDR3 consists of 14 residues. Looked up from germline, CDR1 is SEHNR and CDR2 is FQNEAQ (reference sequence). The CDR3 sequence: CSSSEQVLDFFATF. The CDR3, as DNA: TGTTCCAGCAGCGAACAGGTTCTAGATTTTTTTGCCACCTTC.

The chain links TRBV5-1 to TRBJ2-5; 8 bases are shared with TRBD1. The CDR3 is 14 amino acids. Losses at the gene ends were 4 bases for V and 4 bases for J; bases not matched to a gene: 6. From germline, CDR1 is SGHRS and CDR2 YFSETQ. The CDR3 region has the DNA TGCGCCAGCAGCCGATCGGACAGGGTAGAGACCCAGTACTTC. As protein: CASSRSDRVETQYF. The complete variable domain, with remaining parts taken from reference TRBV5-1 and TRBJ2-5, reads KAGVTQTPRYLIKTRGQQVTLSCSPISGHRSVSWYQQTPGQGLQFLFEYFSETQRNKGNFPGRFSGRQFSNSRSEMNVSTLELGDSALYLCASSRSDRVETQYFGPGTRLLVL.

J is TRBJ2-7 and V is TRBV27; 10 nucleotides match TRBD1. J lost 4 bases, V lost 10 bases, and 13 bases had no gene match. Germline-derived CDR1 and CDR2 are MNHEY and SMNVEV (reference sequence). This CDR3 spans 15 amino acids. The CDR3: CATRKSRTGGYEQYF. The DNA for the CDR3 is TGTGCCACCCGAAAGTCTAGGACAGGGGGGTACGAGCAGTACTTC.